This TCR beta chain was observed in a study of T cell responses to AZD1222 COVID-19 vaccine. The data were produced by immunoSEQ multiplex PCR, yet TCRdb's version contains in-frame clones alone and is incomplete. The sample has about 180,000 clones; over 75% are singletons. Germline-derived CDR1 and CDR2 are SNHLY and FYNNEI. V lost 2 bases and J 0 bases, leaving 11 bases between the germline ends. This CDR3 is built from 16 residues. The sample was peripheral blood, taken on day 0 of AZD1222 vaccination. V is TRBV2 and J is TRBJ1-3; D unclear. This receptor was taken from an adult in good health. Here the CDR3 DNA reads TGTGCCAGCAGTGAATCCGGTGCTTACTCTGGAAACACCATATATTTT. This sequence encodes CASSESGAYSGNTIYF.